A selection of T cell receptor beta chains follows, all from one sample in a study of tumor and adjacent non-tumor tissue in lung cancer. TCRdb called the multiplex PCR reads again in MiXCR, with one record for every CDR3 protein. The sample lists approximately 47,000 distinct CDR3 sequences, under 75% seen once, with roughly 30% in the top ten. Material: distant non-tumor lung tissue. These TCRs come from a woman aged 65 to 85 with non-small cell lung cancer. Each CDR3 is given with its conserved first and last residue. Fields, in order: D gene, J gene, clone size, CDR3 length, V gene, CDR3 protein, CDR3 DNA. The D gene is left open where the match is weak. The size entry is marked missing in some rows and otherwise reads once, few, many or a size class.

d_call: -
j_call: TRBJ2-7
clone_size: -
cdr3_length: 16
v_call: TRBV7-9
cdr3_aa: CGSNTMGLLGAHEQYF
cdr3_nt: TGTGGCAGCAACACAATGGGGTTGCTGGGGGCCCACGAGCAGTACTTC

d_call: -
j_call: TRBJ2-1
clone_size: -
cdr3_length: 11
v_call: TRBV6-2/TRBV6-3
cdr3_aa: CACTLGHEQLF
cdr3_nt: TGTGCCTGCACTCTAGGCCATGAGCAGCTCTTC

d_call: -
j_call: TRBJ2-7
clone_size: -
cdr3_length: 14
v_call: TRBV10-3
cdr3_aa: CASAPGGIPYKQYF
cdr3_nt: TGTGCCTCGGCACCGGGCGGGATCCCCTACAAGCAGTACTTC

d_call: -
j_call: TRBJ2-2
clone_size: -
cdr3_length: 14
v_call: TRBV6-1
cdr3_aa: CASNGLRDTWELFF
cdr3_nt: TGTGCCAGCAATGGACTGAGGGACACCTGGGAGCTGTTTTTT

d_call: TRBD1
j_call: TRBJ1-5
clone_size: few
cdr3_length: 23
v_call: TRBV5-1
cdr3_aa: CASSLRRGEQGTEKTYSNQPQHF
cdr3_nt: TGCGCCAGCAGCTTAAGAAGAGGGGAACAGGGGACAGAGAAAACATATAGCAATCAGCCCCAGCATTTT

d_call: -
j_call: TRBJ1-1
clone_size: -
cdr3_length: 13
v_call: TRBV6-5
cdr3_aa: CASSKQGAAEAFF
cdr3_nt: TGTGCCAGCAGTAAACAGGGTGCCGCCGAAGCTTTCTTT

d_call: -
j_call: TRBJ2-7
clone_size: many
cdr3_length: 12
v_call: TRBV28
cdr3_aa: CASRGDRVRQYF
cdr3_nt: TGTGCCAGCAGGGGGGACCGGGTACGGCAGTACTTC

d_call: TRBD2
j_call: TRBJ2-7
clone_size: -
cdr3_length: 15
v_call: TRBV5-1
cdr3_aa: CASSSPGLEYYERYF
cdr3_nt: TGCGCCAGCAGCTCCCCGGGACTAGAATACTACGAGCGGTACTTC

d_call: -
j_call: TRBJ2-1
clone_size: -
cdr3_length: 15
v_call: TRBV5-1
cdr3_aa: CASSLLRGSYNEQFF
cdr3_nt: TGCGCCAGCAGCTTGTTGCGAGGCTCCTACAATGAGCAGTTCTTC

d_call: -
j_call: TRBJ2-5
clone_size: -
cdr3_length: 14
v_call: TRBV20-1
cdr3_aa: CSAREGGGSQTHYF
cdr3_nt: TGCAGTGCTAGAGAAGGGGGGGGTTCGCAGACCCACTACTTC

d_call: -
j_call: TRBJ1-6
clone_size: -
cdr3_length: 13
v_call: TRBV30
cdr3_aa: CAWSVVSRSPPHF
cdr3_nt: TGTGCCTGGAGCGTGGTCAGTCGCTCACCCCCCCACTTT

d_call: TRBD2
j_call: TRBJ2-3
clone_size: few
cdr3_length: 18
v_call: TRBV28
cdr3_aa: CASSGTRGTSGQLDTQYF
cdr3_nt: TGTGCCAGCAGTGGTACCCGAGGGACTAGCGGCCAGCTAGATACGCAGTATTTT

d_call: -
j_call: TRBJ2-1
clone_size: -
cdr3_length: 13
v_call: TRBV12-3/TRBV12-4
cdr3_aa: CASQSGFYNKQFF
cdr3_nt: TGTGCCAGCCAAAGCGGGTTCTACAATAAGCAGTTCTTC

d_call: -
j_call: TRBJ1-1
clone_size: -
cdr3_length: 18
v_call: TRBV29-1
cdr3_aa: CSVEDLMERVVMNTEAFF
cdr3_nt: TGCAGCGTCGAAGATCTTATGGAGCGTGTCGTTATGAACACTGAAGCTTTCTTT

d_call: TRBD2
j_call: TRBJ2-1
clone_size: -
cdr3_length: 16
v_call: TRBV28
cdr3_aa: CASGPSSGRWLNEQFF
cdr3_nt: TGTGCCAGCGGCCCCTCAAGCGGGAGATGGCTCAACGAGCAGTTCTTC

d_call: -
j_call: TRBJ1-5
clone_size: many
cdr3_length: 13
v_call: TRBV10-3
cdr3_aa: CAISGQWNQPQHF
cdr3_nt: TGTGCCATCAGTGGACAGTGGAATCAGCCCCAGCATTTT

d_call: -
j_call: TRBJ2-7
clone_size: -
cdr3_length: 15
v_call: TRBV12-3/TRBV12-4
cdr3_aa: CASSLGRAVSYEQYF
cdr3_nt: TGTGCCAGCAGTTTGGGGCGCGCAGTGTCATACGAGCAGTACTTC

d_call: -
j_call: TRBJ2-5
clone_size: -
cdr3_length: 15
v_call: TRBV13
cdr3_aa: CASSILWTPQETQYF
cdr3_nt: TGTGCCAGCAGCATCCTCTGGACACCTCAAGAGACCCAGTACTTC

d_call: TRBD1
j_call: TRBJ2-7
clone_size: few
cdr3_length: 14
v_call: TRBV30
cdr3_aa: CATTGTGGYYEQYF
cdr3_nt: TGTGCCACAACCGGGACAGGGGGTTACTACGAGCAGTACTTC

d_call: TRBD1
j_call: TRBJ2-1
clone_size: -
cdr3_length: 13
v_call: TRBV6-5
cdr3_aa: CAARQGLYSEQFF
cdr3_nt: TGTGCCGCTCGACAGGGGCTCTACAGTGAGCAATTCTTC

d_call: -
j_call: TRBJ1-1
clone_size: -
cdr3_length: 13
v_call: TRBV5-1
cdr3_aa: CASSPGLNTETFF
cdr3_nt: TGCGCCAGCAGCCCGGGACTGAACACTGAAACTTTCTTT

d_call: TRBD1
j_call: TRBJ2-1
clone_size: -
cdr3_length: 15
v_call: TRBV6-5
cdr3_aa: CLSSRGTGPNNEQFF
cdr3_nt: TGTCTCAGCAGTCGCGGGACAGGCCCTAACAATGAGCAGTTCTTC

d_call: TRBD1
j_call: TRBJ2-3
clone_size: -
cdr3_length: 18
v_call: TRBV6-6
cdr3_aa: CASSYSISDRGNTDMQYF
cdr3_nt: TGTGCCAGCAGTTACTCCATCTCGGACAGGGGTAATACAGATATGCAGTATTTT

d_call: TRBD1
j_call: TRBJ1-1
clone_size: -
cdr3_length: 13
v_call: TRBV29-1
cdr3_aa: CSVKKGADTGAFF
cdr3_nt: TGCAGCGTGAAAAAGGGGGCCGACACTGGAGCTTTCTTC

d_call: -
j_call: TRBJ2-3
clone_size: many
cdr3_length: 14
v_call: TRBV29-1
cdr3_aa: CSGSRGGGTDTQYF
cdr3_nt: TGCAGCGGCTCCAGGGGGGGAGGCACAGATACGCAGTATTTT

d_call: -
j_call: TRBJ2-1
clone_size: -
cdr3_length: 15
v_call: TRBV11-1
cdr3_aa: CASSLAGPADNKQLF
cdr3_nt: TGTGCCAGCAGCTTAGCGGGACCAGCGGACAATAAGCAGCTCTTC

d_call: -
j_call: TRBJ2-1
clone_size: once
cdr3_length: 17
v_call: TRBV6-2/TRBV6-3
cdr3_aa: CASSYPFRESSYNEQFF
cdr3_nt: TGTGCCAGCAGTTACCCGTTCCGGGAGAGCTCCTACAATGAGCAGTTCTTC

d_call: -
j_call: TRBJ1-1
clone_size: -
cdr3_length: 13
v_call: TRBV11-3
cdr3_aa: CAGSCSHDTEAFF
cdr3_nt: TGTGCCGGCAGCTGTTCACATGACACTGAAGCTTTCTTT

d_call: -
j_call: TRBJ2-7
clone_size: few
cdr3_length: 17
v_call: TRBV20-1
cdr3_aa: CSARDAGRSGTTYEQYF
cdr3_nt: TGCAGTGCTAGAGATGCAGGAAGAAGCGGAACGACCTACGAGCAGTACTTC

d_call: -
j_call: TRBJ1-1
clone_size: -
cdr3_length: 16
v_call: TRBV29-1
cdr3_aa: CSVEDQIGVSATEAFF
cdr3_nt: TGCAGCGTTGAAGACCAAATAGGGGTGTCGGCCACTGAAGCTTTCTTT

d_call: -
j_call: TRBJ2-3
clone_size: few
cdr3_length: 14
v_call: TRBV5-1
cdr3_aa: CASSPGDSTDTQYF
cdr3_nt: TGCGCCAGCAGCCCGGGGGACTCCACAGATACGCAGTATTTT

d_call: TRBD2
j_call: TRBJ2-3
clone_size: -
cdr3_length: 14
v_call: TRBV11-1
cdr3_aa: CASCLDGGADTQYF
cdr3_nt: TGTGCCAGCTGCTTGGACGGGGGGGCAGATACGCAATATTTT

d_call: -
j_call: TRBJ1-1
clone_size: -
cdr3_length: 15
v_call: TRBV12-3/TRBV12-4
cdr3_aa: CGSSFDRTDNTEAFF
cdr3_nt: TGTGGCAGCAGTTTTGACCGGACAGACAACACTGAGGCTTTCTTT

d_call: -
j_call: TRBJ1-2
clone_size: -
cdr3_length: 14
v_call: TRBV11-2
cdr3_aa: CASRNRVANYGYTF
cdr3_nt: TGTGCCAGCAGAAATAGGGTAGCTAACTATGGCTACACCTTC

d_call: -
j_call: TRBJ2-1
clone_size: few
cdr3_length: 16
v_call: TRBV7-9
cdr3_aa: CASNAAATGLYNEQFF
cdr3_nt: TGTGCCAGCAACGCGGCCGCTACAGGACTATACAATGAGCAGTTCTTC

d_call: -
j_call: TRBJ2-7
clone_size: -
cdr3_length: 15
v_call: TRBV6-2/TRBV6-3
cdr3_aa: CARCYSMSDTYEQYF
cdr3_nt: TGTGCCAGGTGTTACTCAATGTCAGACACCTACGAGCAGTACTTC

d_call: TRBD1
j_call: TRBJ1-5
clone_size: -
cdr3_length: 15
v_call: TRBV6-5
cdr3_aa: CASSLTGNSNQPQLF
cdr3_nt: TGTGCCAGCAGCTTGACAGGGAATAGCAATCAGCCCCAACTTTTT

d_call: -
j_call: TRBJ2-3
clone_size: many
cdr3_length: 15
v_call: TRBV11-2
cdr3_aa: CASSLISGTADTQYF
cdr3_nt: TGTGCCAGCAGCTTAATCTCAGGGACCGCAGATACGCAGTATTTT

d_call: -
j_call: TRBJ1-1
clone_size: -
cdr3_length: 15
v_call: TRBV6-1
cdr3_aa: CASSDGPLGITETFF
cdr3_nt: TGTGCCAGCAGTGACGGGCCACTAGGTATAACTGAAACTTTCTTT

d_call: -
j_call: TRBJ2-7
clone_size: -
cdr3_length: 14
v_call: TRBV7-9
cdr3_aa: CAGSLEQAAWEQYF
cdr3_nt: TGTGCCGGTAGCTTAGAACAGGCTGCCTGGGAGCAGTACTTC

d_call: TRBD2
j_call: TRBJ2-1
clone_size: -
cdr3_length: 15
v_call: TRBV6-1
cdr3_aa: CASSGLAGSHNEQFF
cdr3_nt: TGCGCCAGCAGTGGCCTAGCGGGCTCCCACAATGAGCAGTTCTTC

d_call: TRBD2
j_call: TRBJ2-1
clone_size: -
cdr3_length: 15
v_call: TRBV6-5
cdr3_aa: CASSYSGTSNSEQFF
cdr3_nt: TGTGCCAGCAGCTACAGCGGGACTTCCAACAGTGAGCAATTCTTC